Listed below are T cell receptor beta chains from one sample, sequenced in a study of siplizumab effects on memory and regulatory T cells. Profiling relied on immunoSEQ multiplex PCR, and the TCRdb table lists in-frame clones only, not all of them. The sample has 90,000 to 120,000 clones; 90% to 95% are singletons. The sequenced material came from Tregs sorted from blood. The source of these receptors is a human donor in good health. Each CDR3 is given with its conserved first and last residue. Each record gives: clone size, V gene, D gene, J gene, CDR3 protein, CDR3 DNA. A D gene is named only where the DNA matches it firmly. Only some rows state a clone size, as once, few, many or a class for expanded clones.

>.|TRBV2|.|TRBJ1-5
CASGGYQPQHF
TGTGCCAGCGGGGGATACCAGCCCCAGCATTTT
>once|TRBV5-1|.|TRBJ1-1
CASSLGQVSEAFF
TGCGCCAGCAGCTTGGGGCAGGTGTCTGAAGCTTTCTTT
>.|TRBV11-2|TRBD1|TRBJ1-2
CASRQTGGVGYTF
TGTGCCAGCAGACAAACAGGGGGAGTTGGCTACACCTTC
>.|TRBV6-5|.|TRBJ2-7
CASSEDYRRNEQYF
TGTGCCAGCAGTGAGGACTACCGAAGGAACGAGCAGTACTTC
>.|TRBV15|TRBD1|TRBJ1-3
CATSRGYRGQGGNTIYF
TGTGCCACCAGCAGAGGGTACAGGGGCCAGGGAGGAAACACCATATATTTT
>.|TRBV7-9|TRBD2|TRBJ2-1
CASSLMLSGRSGFF
TGTGCCAGCAGCTTAATGCTTAGCGGGAGGTCCGGGTTCTTC
>.|TRBV7-9|.|TRBJ1-1
CASSRQMNTEAFF
TGTGCCAGCAGCCGACAGATGAACACTGAAGCTTTCTTT
>.|TRBV18|.|TRBJ2-3
CASSPGHLTDTQYF
TGTGCCAGCTCACCGGGACACCTCACAGATACGCAGTATTTT
>.|TRBV7-9|.|TRBJ1-1
CASSSYRENTEAFF
TGTGCCAGCAGCTCGTACAGGGAGAACACTGAAGCTTTCTTT
>.|TRBV29-1|.|TRBJ2-6
CSVTAKGANVLTF
TGCAGCGTCACAGCTAAGGGGGCCAACGTCCTGACTTTC
>.|TRBV19|.|TRBJ2-6
CASSIGRRTPEFGANVLTF
TGTGCCAGTAGTATAGGAAGGAGAACACCCGAGTTTGGGGCCAACGTCCTGACTTTC
>.|TRBV6-6|TRBD1|TRBJ1-2
CASTSSFGQGIYGYTF
TGTGCCAGCACGAGCTCTTTTGGACAGGGGATCTATGGCTACACCTTC
>.|TRBV14|.|TRBJ2-3
CASSQSRGGRTDTQYF
TGTGCCAGCAGCCAATCGCGGGGTGGGCGCACAGATACGCAGTATTTT
>.|TRBV7-9|TRBD2|TRBJ2-7
CASSPRLGTSGSYEQYF
TGTGCCAGCAGCCCTAGGCTTGGGACTAGCGGTTCCTACGAGCAGTACTTC
>.|TRBV7-9|TRBD1|TRBJ1-2
CASSLLSGGGNYGYTF
TGTGCCAGCAGCTTATTATCAGGAGGGGGCAACTATGGCTACACCTTC
>.|TRBV5-1|.|TRBJ2-7
CASSLPGGWEQYF
TGCGCCAGCAGTCTACCAGGGGGGTGGGAGCAGTACTTC
>once|TRBV6-5|TRBD1|TRBJ1-2
CASSYYRGRLKGYTF
TGTGCCAGCAGTTACTACAGGGGGCGTTTAAAGGGTTACACCTTC
>once|TRBV2|.|TRBJ1-2
CASSPGWSGYGYTF
TGTGCCAGCAGCCCAGGGTGGTCGGGCTATGGCTACACCTTC
>.|TRBV7-3|TRBD2|TRBJ2-1
CASSSGLAANNEQFF
TGTGCCAGCAGCTCGGGACTAGCGGCCAACAATGAGCAGTTCTTC
>.|TRBV5-1|.|TRBJ2-1
CASSIATPGTEQFF
TGCGCCAGCAGCATAGCGACGCCCGGCACTGAGCAGTTCTTC
>.|TRBV5-1|.|TRBJ2-7
CAIGRRTLYEQYF
TGCGCCATAGGACGGAGGACCCTCTACGAGCAGTACTTC
>.|TRBV4-2|TRBD2|TRBJ2-3
CASSQESTSGRFGTDTQYF
TGTGCCAGCAGCCAAGAGTCGACTAGCGGGAGATTCGGCACAGATACGCAGTATTTT
>.|TRBV6-1|.|TRBJ1-2
CASSFDRNGYTF
TGTGCCAGCAGTTTCGACAGGAATGGCTACACCTTC
>.|TRBV11-1|.|TRBJ2-3
CASSPRDFTDTQYF
TGTGCCAGCAGCCCCCGGGACTTCACAGATACGCAGTATTTT
>.|TRBV11-2|TRBD1|TRBJ2-7
CASSSSTGQGYEQYF
TGTGCCAGCAGCTCAAGTACGGGACAGGGCTACGAGCAGTACTTC
>.|TRBV11-2|.|TRBJ2-7
CASSLDYRSYEQYF
TGTGCCAGCAGCTTAGATTACCGCTCCTACGAGCAGTACTTC
>.|TRBV6-5|.|TRBJ1-2
CASSYSVAGPTYGYTF
TGTGCCAGCAGTTACTCTGTGGCCGGGCCCACTTATGGCTACACCTTC
>.|TRBV6-6|.|TRBJ2-7
CASSPVGGENEQYF
TGTGCCAGCAGCCCAGTGGGGGGAGAGAACGAGCAGTACTTC
>once|TRBV11-2|.|TRBJ1-2
CASQGFSYGYTF
TGTGCCAGCCAGGGTTTTAGCTATGGCTACACCTTC
>.|TRBV4-2|TRBD1|TRBJ2-4
CASSQTQGARGKNIQYF
TGTGCCAGCAGCCAAACACAGGGGGCGCGCGGCAAAAACATTCAGTACTTC
>.|TRBV5-4|TRBD2|TRBJ2-2
CASSYGLAGVPGELFF
TGTGCCAGCAGCTATGGACTAGCGGGAGTACCCGGGGAGCTGTTTTTT
>.|TRBV11-2|TRBD1|TRBJ2-1
CASSSPNRDSELGTFF
TGTGCCAGCAGCTCCCCTAATAGGGACAGTGAACTAGGAACGTTCTTC
>.|TRBV28|.|TRBJ1-2
CASNPGTDYGYTF
TGTGCCAGCAACCCGGGGACGGACTATGGCTACACCTTC
>.|TRBV6-1|.|TRBJ2-2
CAIRGVKLNTGELFF
TGTGCCATCCGAGGGGTTAAACTTAACACCGGGGAGCTGTTTTTT
>.|TRBV2|.|TRBJ2-7
CASRITPGTYEQYF
TGTGCCAGCAGAATCACCCCTGGTACCTACGAGCAGTACTTC
>.|TRBV28|.|TRBJ2-3
CASSPLGATTTDTQYF
TGTGCCAGCAGTCCGCTGGGAGCGACTACTACAGATACGCAGTATTTT
>.|TRBV6-5|.|TRBJ1-6
CASSYSATYNSPLHF
TGTGCCAGCAGTTATTCGGCTACTTATAATTCACCCCTCCACTTT
>.|TRBV7-8|TRBD2|TRBJ2-3
CASAHGRAGLADTQYF
TGTGCCAGCGCTCACGGGAGGGCCGGGTTGGCAGATACGCAGTATTTT
>.|TRBV7-9|.|TRBJ1-4
CASSAPANEKLFF
TGTGCCAGCAGCGCCCCGGCTAATGAAAAACTGTTTTTT
>few|TRBV5-4|TRBD2|TRBJ2-4
CASSLGLAGQAKNIQYF
TGTGCCAGCAGCTTGGGCCTAGCGGGCCAAGCCAAAAACATTCAGTACTTC
>.|TRBV25-1|.|TRBJ2-7
CASRDRESYEQYF
TGTGCCAGCAGAGACAGAGAATCCTACGAGCAGTACTTC
>.|TRBV29-1|.|TRBJ2-7
CSVQKDRFTYEQYF
TGCAGCGTTCAAAAAGACAGGTTTACCTACGAGCAGTACTTC
>.|TRBV5-4|.|TRBJ2-7
CASSPGGGLGGYEQYF
TGTGCCAGCAGCCCGGGGGGCGGACTGGGGGGGTACGAGCAGTACTTC
>.|TRBV7-3|TRBD1|TRBJ1-1
CASSLTGQGSTEAFF
TGTGCCAGCAGCTTAACGGGACAGGGAAGCACTGAAGCTTTCTTT
>.|TRBV9|TRBD2|TRBJ2-3
CASSYSGRTDTQYF
TGTGCCAGCAGCTATAGCGGGCGCACAGATACGCAGTATTTT
>.|TRBV7-9|.|TRBJ2-7
CASSYQIGGMINYEQYF
TGTGCCAGCAGCTATCAGATTGGGGGAATGATAAACTACGAGCAGTACTTC
>.|TRBV10-3|.|TRBJ2-7
CAISDHRVSYEQYF
TGTGCCATCAGTGATCACAGGGTTTCCTACGAGCAGTACTTC
>.|TRBV5-4|.|TRBJ1-1
CASSRTNTEAFF
TGTGCCAGCAGCAGGACTAACACTGAAGCTTTCTTT
>.|TRBV18|TRBD1|TRBJ2-7
CASSLGQGNSYEQYF
TGTGCCAGCTCGCTTGGACAGGGGAATTCTTACGAGCAGTACTTC
>few|TRBV7-9|.|TRBJ2-6
CASSLLSSGANVLTF
TGTGCCAGCAGCTTACTTAGCTCTGGGGCCAACGTCCTGACTTTC
>.|TRBV7-8|.|TRBJ1-2
CASSLTGSFNYGYTF
TGTGCCAGCAGCTTAACTGGTTCCTTTAACTATGGCTACACCTTC